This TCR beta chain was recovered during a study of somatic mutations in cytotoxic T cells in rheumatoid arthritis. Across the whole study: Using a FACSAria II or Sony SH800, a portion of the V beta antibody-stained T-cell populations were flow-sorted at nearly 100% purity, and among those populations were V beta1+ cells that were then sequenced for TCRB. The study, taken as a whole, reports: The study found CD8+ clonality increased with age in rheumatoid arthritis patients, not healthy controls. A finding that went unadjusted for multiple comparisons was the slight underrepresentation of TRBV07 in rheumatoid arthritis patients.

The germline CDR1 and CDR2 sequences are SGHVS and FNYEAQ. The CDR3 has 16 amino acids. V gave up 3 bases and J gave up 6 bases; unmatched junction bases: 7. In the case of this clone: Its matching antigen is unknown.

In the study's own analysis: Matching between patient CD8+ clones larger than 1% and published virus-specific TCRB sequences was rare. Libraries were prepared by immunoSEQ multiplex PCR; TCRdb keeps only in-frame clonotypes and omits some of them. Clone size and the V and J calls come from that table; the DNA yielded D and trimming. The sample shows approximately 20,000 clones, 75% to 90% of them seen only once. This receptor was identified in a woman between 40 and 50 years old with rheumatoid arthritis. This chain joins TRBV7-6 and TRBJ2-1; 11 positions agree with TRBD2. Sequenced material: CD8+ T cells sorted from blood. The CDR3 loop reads CASSLVAGGRPNEQFF. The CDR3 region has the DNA TGTGCCAGCAGCTTGGTAGCGGGGGGGCGCCCCAATGAGCAGTTCTTC.